The 9 T cell receptor beta chains below all came from one sample that was sequenced in a study of long-term antiretroviral therapy in people with HIV. With survey level as its setting, the immunoSEQ assay was v3.0. The repertoire was sequenced with immunoSEQ multiplex PCR; TCRdb's copy has only in-frame clones and lacks some. The sample includes tens of thousands of clones, 75% to 85% of them seen just once. The source material was unsorted PBMCs, sampled 2.9 years after starting antiretroviral therapy. These receptors all stem from a man aged 45-60 years with HIV.

As regards this clone: One end of the junction fails to match germline, which may point to a read error. J is TRBJ2-7 and V is TRBV7-9, with a tentative D call TRBD2 (5 bases). Germline-derived CDR1 and CDR2 are SEHNR and FQNEAQ (reference sequence). This CDR3 contains 13 residues. CDR3: CASSLGLHYEQYF. The CDR3 DNA reads TGTGCCAGCAGTTTAGGACTTCACTACGAGCAGTACTTC. The variable domain in full, completed from reference TRBV7-9 and TRBJ2-7, reads DTGVSQNPRHKITKRGQNVTFRCDPISEHNRLYWYRQTLGQGPEFLTYFQNEAQLEKSRLLSDRFSAERPKGSFSTLEIQRTEQGDSAMYLCASSLGLHYEQYFGPGTRLTVT.

The chain employs TRBV28 and TRBJ1-4; TRBD1 agrees at 8 bases. Germline V CDR1 and CDR2: MDHEN, SYDVKM. Losses at the gene ends were 2 bases for V and 8 bases for J; bases not matched to a gene: 7. The CDR3 runs 15 residues. The CDR3 DNA is TGTGCCAGCAGTTTAGGCGGGACAGGAAGGGAAAAACTGTTTTTT. It specifies CASSLGGTGREKLFF.

The V call is TRBV19, the J call TRBJ2-7; TRBD1 aligns across 12 bases. After removal of 4 bases from V and 5 bases from J, the junction contained 6 bases not matched to a gene. Per germline, CDR1 LNHDA and CDR2 SQIVND (reference sequence). The CDR3 runs to 15 residues. The CDR3 loop reads CASSTSGTGGDEQYF. The CDR3 DNA is TGTGCCAGTAGTACGTCCGGGACAGGGGGCGACGAGCAGTACTTC.

V is TRBV6-5 and J is TRBJ1-1, with D uncertain. CDR1 is MNHEY, CDR2 SVGAGI, per germline. Deletions cut 0 bases from V and 1 base from J, with 9 bases between. This CDR3 contains 15 residues. The CDR3 nucleotides read TGTGCCAGCAGTTACTCCCCTGGCCGGAACACTGAAGCTTTCTTT. Protein sequence: CASSYSPGRNTEAFF.

The chain links TRBV9 to TRBJ2-1; 14 nucleotides align to TRBD2. V shed 2 bases, J shed 7 bases, and the junction held 2 bases outside the gene matches. This CDR3 has 15 amino acids. CDR1 SGDLS and CDR2 YYNGEE come from the germline V gene. CDR3 nucleotides: TGTGCCAGCAGCGTGGGGACTAGCGGGGGTAATGAGCAGTTCTTC. Translating it yields CASSVGTSGGNEQFF.

This clone occurred once. The rearrangement uses TRBV28 and TRBJ2-3; D possibly corresponds to TRBD2 (7 bases). The CDR3 runs 15 residues. The V end was cut by 2 bases, the J end by 9 bases, with 18 bases between. Germline assignment: CDR1 MDHEN and CDR2 SYDVKM. Written as DNA, the CDR3 is TGTGCCAGCAGTTTAGGCCGCGGGGGCCTCCGCACGCAGTATTTT. This gives the protein CASSLGRGGLRTQYF. The variable domain in full, completed from reference TRBV28 and TRBJ2-3, reads DVKVTQSSRYLVKRTGEKVFLECVQDMDHENMFWYRQDPGLGLRLIYFSYDVKMKEKGDIPEGYSVSREKKERFSLILESASTNQTSMYLCASSLGRGGLRTQYFGPGTRLTVL.

The V gene is TRBV4-1, the J gene TRBJ2-5; tentatively, D is TRBD1 (6 bases). V gave up 2 bases and J gave up 7 bases, with 11 bases separating them. The length of the CDR3 is 13 residues. Per germline, CDR1 MGHRA and CDR2 YSYEKL. In DNA form, the CDR3 reads TGCGCCAGCAGCCAAACCCAAGGGGGGACCCAGTACTTC. Its protein is CASSQTQGGTQYF.

V and J are TRBV28 and TRBJ2-7; perhaps TRBD1 as D (5 bases). Germline CDR1 MDHEN, CDR2 SYDVKM. The CDR3 length is 14 residues. V was pared by 2 bases and J by 5 bases, with 13 bases between. The CDR3 bases are TGTGCCAGCAGTTTAACCGTTAGGGGCGACGAGCAGTACTTC. Translation: CASSLTVRGDEQYF.

CDR3 protein: CASRTGTFSSYEQYF. The CDR3, as DNA: TGTGCCAGCAGGACAGGGACCTTCTCCTCCTACGAGCAGTACTTC. The chain is built from TRBV28 and TRBJ2-7; 7 positions match TRBD1. Germline trimming cut 6 bases from V and 0 bases from J; bases unmatched to any gene: 8. Germline lookup yields CDR1 MDHEN and CDR2 SYDVKM. The CDR3 is 15 residues long.